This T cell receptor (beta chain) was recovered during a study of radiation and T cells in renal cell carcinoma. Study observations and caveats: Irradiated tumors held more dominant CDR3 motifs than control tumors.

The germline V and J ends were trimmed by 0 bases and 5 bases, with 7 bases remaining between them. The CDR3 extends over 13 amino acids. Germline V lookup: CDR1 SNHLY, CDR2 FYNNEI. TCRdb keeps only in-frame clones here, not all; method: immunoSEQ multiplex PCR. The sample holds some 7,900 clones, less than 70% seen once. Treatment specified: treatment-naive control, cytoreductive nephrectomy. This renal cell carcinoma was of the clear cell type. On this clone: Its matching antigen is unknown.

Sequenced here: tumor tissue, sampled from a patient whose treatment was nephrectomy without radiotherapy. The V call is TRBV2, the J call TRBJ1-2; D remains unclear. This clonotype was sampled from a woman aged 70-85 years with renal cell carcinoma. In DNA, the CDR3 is TGTGCCAGCAGTGAAGCGCTCGGGTATGGCTACACCTTC. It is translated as CASSEALGYGYTF.